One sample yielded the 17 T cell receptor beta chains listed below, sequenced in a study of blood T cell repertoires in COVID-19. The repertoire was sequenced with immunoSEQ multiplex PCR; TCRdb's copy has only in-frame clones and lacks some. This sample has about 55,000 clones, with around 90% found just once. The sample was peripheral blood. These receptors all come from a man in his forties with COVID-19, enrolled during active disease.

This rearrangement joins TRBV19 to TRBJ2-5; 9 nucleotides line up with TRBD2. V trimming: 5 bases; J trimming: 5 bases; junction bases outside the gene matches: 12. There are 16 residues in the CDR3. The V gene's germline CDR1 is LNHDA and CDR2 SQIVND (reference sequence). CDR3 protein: CASSQGVAGDFETQYF. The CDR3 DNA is TGTGCCAGTAGTCAGGGAGTAGCGGGAGATTTCGAGACCCAGTACTTC.

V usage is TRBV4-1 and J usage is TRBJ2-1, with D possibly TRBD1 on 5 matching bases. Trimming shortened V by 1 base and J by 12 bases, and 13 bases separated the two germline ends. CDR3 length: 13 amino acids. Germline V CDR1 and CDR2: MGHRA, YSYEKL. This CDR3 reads CASSQVRVERQFF. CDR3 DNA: TGCGCCAGCAGCCAAGTCAGGGTTGAGAGGCAGTTCTTC.

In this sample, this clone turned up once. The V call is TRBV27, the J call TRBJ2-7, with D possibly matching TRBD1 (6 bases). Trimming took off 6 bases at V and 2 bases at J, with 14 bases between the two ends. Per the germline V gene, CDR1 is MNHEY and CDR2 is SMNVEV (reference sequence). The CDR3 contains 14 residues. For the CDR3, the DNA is TGTGCCAGCAGGTCATACAGGGATCCCTACGAGCAGTACTTC. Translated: CASRSYRDPYEQYF.

The CDR3 bases are TGTGCCAGTAAAGGGGCTAGCGGGAGGGAAGCTCTGTACAATGAGCAGTTCTTC. Protein: CASKGASGREALYNEQFF. The chain carries TRBV19 and TRBJ2-1, with 12 bases lining up with TRBD2. This CDR3 has 18 amino acids. Germline lookup yields CDR1 LNHDA and CDR2 SQIVND (reference sequence). With 7 bases clipped from V and 4 bases from J, the junction kept 14 bases outside the gene matches. Variable domain in full (rest from reference TRBV19 and TRBJ2-1): DGGITQSPKYLFRKEGQNVTLSCEQNLNHDAMYWYRQDPGQGLRLIYYSQIVNDFQKGDIAEGYSVSREKKESFPLTVTSAQKNPTAFYLCASKGASGREALYNEQFFGPGTRLTVL.

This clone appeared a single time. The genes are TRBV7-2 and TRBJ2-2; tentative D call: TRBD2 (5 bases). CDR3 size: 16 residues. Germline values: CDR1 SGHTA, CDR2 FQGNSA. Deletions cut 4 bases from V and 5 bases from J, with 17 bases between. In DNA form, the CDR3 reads TGTGCCAGCAGCTCCAGCGGACTCGGTAGGACCGGGGAGCTGTTTTTT. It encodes CASSSSGLGRTGELFF. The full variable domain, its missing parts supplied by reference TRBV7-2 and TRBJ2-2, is GAGVSQSPSNKVTEKGKDVELRCDPISGHTALYWYRQSLGQGLEFLIYFQGNSAPDKSGLPSDRFSAERTGGSVSTLTIQRTQQEDSAVYLCASSSSGLGRTGELFFGEGSRLTVL.

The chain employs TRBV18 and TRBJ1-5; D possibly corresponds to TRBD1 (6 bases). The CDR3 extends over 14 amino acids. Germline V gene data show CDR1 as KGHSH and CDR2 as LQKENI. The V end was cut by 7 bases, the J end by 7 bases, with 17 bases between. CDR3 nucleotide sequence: TGTGCCAGCTGCGACAGGCCACCGGGGCAGCCCCAGCATTTT. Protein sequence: CASCDRPPGQPQHF.

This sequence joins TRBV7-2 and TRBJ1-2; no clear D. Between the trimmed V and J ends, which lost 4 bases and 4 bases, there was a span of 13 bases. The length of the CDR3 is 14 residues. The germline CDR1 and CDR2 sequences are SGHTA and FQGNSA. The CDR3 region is CASSSGLALYGYTF. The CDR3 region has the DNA TGTGCCAGCAGCTCCGGGCTAGCACTCTATGGCTACACCTTC.

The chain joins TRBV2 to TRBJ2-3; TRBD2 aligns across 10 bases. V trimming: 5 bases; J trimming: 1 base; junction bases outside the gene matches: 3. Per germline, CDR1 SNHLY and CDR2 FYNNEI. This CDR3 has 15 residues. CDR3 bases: TGTGCCAGCAGTCTCCTAGCGGGGGGCACAGATACGCAGTATTTT. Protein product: CASSLLAGGTDTQYF.

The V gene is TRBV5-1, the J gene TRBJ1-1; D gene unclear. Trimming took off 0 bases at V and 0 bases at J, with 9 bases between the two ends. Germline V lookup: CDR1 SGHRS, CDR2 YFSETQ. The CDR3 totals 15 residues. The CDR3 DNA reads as TGCGCCAGCAGCTTGGCCGTCGGGATGAACACTGAAGCTTTCTTT. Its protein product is CASSLAVGMNTEAFF.

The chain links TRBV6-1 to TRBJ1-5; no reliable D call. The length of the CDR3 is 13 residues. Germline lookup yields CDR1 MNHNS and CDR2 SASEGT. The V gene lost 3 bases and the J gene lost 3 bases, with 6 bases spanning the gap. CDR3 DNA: TGTGCCAGCAGTGAGGCGGTCAATCAGCCCCAGCATTTT. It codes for CASSEAVNQPQHF.

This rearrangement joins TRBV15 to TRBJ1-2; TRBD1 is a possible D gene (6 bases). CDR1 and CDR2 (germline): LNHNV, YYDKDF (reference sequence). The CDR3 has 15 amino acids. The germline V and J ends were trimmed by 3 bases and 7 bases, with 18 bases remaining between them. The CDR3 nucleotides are TGTGCCACCAGCAGTCCAGAGGGGGTCCGTTTTGGCTACACCTTC. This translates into CATSSPEGVRFGYTF.

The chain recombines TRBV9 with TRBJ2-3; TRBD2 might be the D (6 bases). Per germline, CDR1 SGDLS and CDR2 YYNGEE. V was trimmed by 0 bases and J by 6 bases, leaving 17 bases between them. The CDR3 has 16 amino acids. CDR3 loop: CASSVERGLWSDTQYF. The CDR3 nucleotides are TGTGCCAGCAGCGTAGAGAGGGGACTCTGGAGTGATACGCAGTATTTT.

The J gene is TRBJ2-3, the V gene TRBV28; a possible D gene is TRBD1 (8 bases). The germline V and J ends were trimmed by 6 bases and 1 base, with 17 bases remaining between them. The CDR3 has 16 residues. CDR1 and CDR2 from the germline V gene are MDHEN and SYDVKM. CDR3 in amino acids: CASRQTGGGGTDTQYF. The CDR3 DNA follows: TGTGCCAGCAGACAAACAGGGGGAGGGGGCACAGATACGCAGTATTTT. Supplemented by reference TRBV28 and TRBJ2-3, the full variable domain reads DVKVTQSSRYLVKRTGEKVFLECVQDMDHENMFWYRQDPGLGLRLIYFSYDVKMKEKGDIPEGYSVSREKKERFSLILESASTNQTSMYLCASRQTGGGGTDTQYFGPGTRLTVL.

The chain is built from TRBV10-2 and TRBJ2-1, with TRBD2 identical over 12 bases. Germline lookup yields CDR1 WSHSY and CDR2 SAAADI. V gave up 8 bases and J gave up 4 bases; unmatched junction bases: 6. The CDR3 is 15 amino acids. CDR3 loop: CASRPSGRDYNEQFF. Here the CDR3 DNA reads TGCGCCAGCCGACCTAGCGGGAGGGATTACAATGAGCAGTTCTTC.

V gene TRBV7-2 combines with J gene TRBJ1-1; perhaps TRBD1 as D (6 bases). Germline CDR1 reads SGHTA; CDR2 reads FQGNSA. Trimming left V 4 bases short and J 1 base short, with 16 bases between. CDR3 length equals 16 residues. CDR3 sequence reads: CASSSDPQQGNTEAFF. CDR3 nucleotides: TGTGCCAGCAGCTCGGATCCCCAACAGGGGAACACTGAAGCTTTCTTT. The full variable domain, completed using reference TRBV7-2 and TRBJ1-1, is GAGVSQSPSNKVTEKGKDVELRCDPISGHTALYWYRQSLGQGLEFLIYFQGNSAPDKSGLPSDRFSAERTGGSVSTLTIQRTQQEDSAVYLCASSSDPQQGNTEAFFGQGTRLTVV.

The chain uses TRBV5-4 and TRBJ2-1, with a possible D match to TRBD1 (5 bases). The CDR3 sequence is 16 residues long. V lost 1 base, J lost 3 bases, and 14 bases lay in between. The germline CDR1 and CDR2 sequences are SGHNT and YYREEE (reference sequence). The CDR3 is CASSLTGDILYNEQFF. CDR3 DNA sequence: TGTGCCAGCAGCTTGACAGGAGACATACTCTACAATGAGCAGTTCTTC.

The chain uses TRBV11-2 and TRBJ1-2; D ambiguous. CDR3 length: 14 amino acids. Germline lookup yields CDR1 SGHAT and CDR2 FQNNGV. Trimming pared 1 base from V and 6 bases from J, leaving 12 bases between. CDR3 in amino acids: CASSLGEGLHGYTF. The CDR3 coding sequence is TGTGCCAGCAGCTTAGGAGAGGGTTTGCATGGCTACACCTTC.